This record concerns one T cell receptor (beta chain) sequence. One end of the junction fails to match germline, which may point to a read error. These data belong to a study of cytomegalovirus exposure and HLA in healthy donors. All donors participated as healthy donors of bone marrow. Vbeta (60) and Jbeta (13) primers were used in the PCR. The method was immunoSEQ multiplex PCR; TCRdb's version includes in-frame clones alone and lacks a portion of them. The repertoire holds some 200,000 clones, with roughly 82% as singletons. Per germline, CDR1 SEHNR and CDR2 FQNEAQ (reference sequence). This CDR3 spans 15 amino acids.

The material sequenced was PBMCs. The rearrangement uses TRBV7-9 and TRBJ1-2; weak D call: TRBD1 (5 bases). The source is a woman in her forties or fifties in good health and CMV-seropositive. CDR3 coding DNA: TGTTCCAGCAGCTTAGCGATCGGAGGGGCCTATGGCTACACCTTC. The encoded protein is CSSSLAIGGAYGYTF.